This T cell receptor beta chain is from a study of blood T cell repertoires in COVID-19. Across the study: Whether acute or convalescent, the COVID-19 samples came from the United States, Italy and Spain.

Per the authors' pipeline: Scientists estimated how many nucleated cells there were by amplifying reference gene primers. Data came from immunoSEQ multiplex PCR; TCRdb stores just in-frame clones and leaves some out. V and J calls and clone size are given by that table; D and trimming were obtained from the DNA. The data contain around 260,000 clones, roughly nine tenths of them singletons. CDR1 SNHLY and CDR2 FYNNEI come from the germline V gene. The V end was cut by 5 bases, the J end by 5 bases, with 18 bases between. The CDR3 extends over 16 amino acids. The sequence derives from a man aged 18-30 years with active or convalescent COVID-19. Source material: peripheral blood. V gene TRBV2 combines with J gene TRBJ1-4; D unclear. The CDR3 DNA reads as TGTGCCAGCAGTCGGAACCCCTTAGGAGCGAATGAAAAACTGTTTTTT. Its protein product is CASSRNPLGANEKLFF.